This T cell receptor (beta chain) is drawn from a study of blood T cell repertoires in COVID-19. As for the study in general: The analysed material was cDNA or gDNA that came from T cells, B-cell-depleted T cells, or PBMCs.

Profiling relied on immunoSEQ multiplex PCR, and the TCRdb table lists in-frame clones only, not all of them. The table includes 110,000 to 150,000 clones, about nine tenths detected once. This CDR3 region has 15 residues. The chain has TRBV21-1 and TRBJ2-2; the DNA was not used to check the table's D call, TRBD2. TRBV21-1 is an annotated pseudogene. The origin of this receptor is a man in his 60s who had recovered from COVID-19. Sequencing input: PBMCs or T cells enriched from blood (not recorded which). The CDR3 sequence is CASRKFAGNTGELFF. In DNA, the CDR3 is TGTGCCAGCAGGAAGTTTGCGGGGAACACCGGGGAGCTGTTTTTT.